The 6 T cell receptor beta chains below were found in one sample sequenced in a study of PD-1 blockade in mismatch repair-deficient tumors. Method: immunoSEQ multiplex PCR; TCRdb's copy keeps in-frame clones and lacks some. The sample lists some 84,000 clones, roughly 80% seen once, with more than 2.5% in the top ten. The sequenced sample was peripheral blood, obtained 12 weeks after starting pembrolizumab. The receptors stem from an adult with mismatch repair-deficient cancer.

This clone was counted only a few times. This chain uses TRBV4-1 with TRBJ1-4; 10 bases are shared with TRBD1. Germline V gives CDR1 MGHRA, CDR2 YSYEKL. Trimming removed 2 bases from V and 4 bases from J; junction bases left unmatched: 4. The CDR3 contains 16 residues. The CDR3 region is CASSQLGQGYNEKLFF. The CDR3, as DNA: TGCGCCAGCAGCCAATTGGGACAGGGGTATAATGAAAAACTGTTTTTT.

This chain connects TRBV7-2 to TRBJ1-3; D is unclear. Germline V gene sequence: CDR1 SGHTA, CDR2 FQGNSA. V lost 2 bases to trimming and J lost 2 bases, with 13 bases between them. This CDR3 is 16 amino acids long. The CDR3 bases are TGTGCCAGCAGCTTAAGGACGGTCCGCCCTGGAAACACCATATATTTT. This codes for CASSLRTVRPGNTIYF.

V and J are TRBV27 and TRBJ1-4; D not certain. V was pared by 8 bases and J by 8 bases, with 18 bases between. CDR3 length: 14 residues. CDR1 and CDR2 (germline): MNHEY, SMNVEV (reference sequence). CDR3 protein: CASGVVSGFEKLFF. The CDR3 coding sequence is TGTGCCAGCGGGGTAGTCTCCGGGTTCGAAAAACTGTTTTTT.

V is TRBV19 and J is TRBJ2-1; D is undetermined. This CDR3 has 14 amino acids. Germline lookup yields CDR1 LNHDA and CDR2 SQIVND (reference sequence). V gave up 0 bases and J gave up 8 bases, with 11 bases separating them. CDR3 loop: CASSIDQVRDEQFF. The CDR3 nucleotides are TGTGCCAGTAGTATAGACCAGGTACGCGATGAGCAGTTCTTC.

The CDR3 protein is CASSPHPTGGNEQFF. The CDR3 DNA sequence: TGTGCCAGCTCACCACACCCGACAGGGGGCAATGAGCAGTTCTTC. The genes are TRBV18 and TRBJ2-1; 9 bases are a match to TRBD1. With V trimmed by 1 base and J by 6 bases, 4 bases remained unmatched. The germline gives CDR1 KGHSH, CDR2 LQKENI. This CDR3 region has 15 residues.

The chain links TRBV7-2 to TRBJ2-3; D gene ambiguous. This CDR3 comprises 15 residues. Per the germline V gene, CDR1 is SGHTA and CDR2 is FQGNSA. With 5 bases removed from V and 2 bases from J, the gap between germline ends came to 14 bases. CDR3 in amino acids: CASSPVWRNTDTQYF. Written as DNA, the CDR3 is TGTGCCAGCAGCCCAGTCTGGCGGAACACAGATACGCAGTATTTT. Using reference TRBV7-2 and TRBJ2-3 for the parts outside the CDR3, the full variable domain is GAGVSQSPSNKVTEKGKDVELRCDPISGHTALYWYRQSLGQGLEFLIYFQGNSAPDKSGLPSDRFSAERTGGSVSTLTIQRTQQEDSAVYLCASSPVWRNTDTQYFGPGTRLTVL.